The clone carrying this TCR beta chain was seen once. Losses at the gene ends were 6 bases for V and 3 bases for J; bases not matched to a gene: 10. This CDR3 region has 15 residues. In germline, CDR1 is SGHTS, CDR2 YDEGEE. Treatment here: around 19 received Ad26.COV2.S at low or high dose, single or two shots; 5 received placebo; per-sample allocation not given. The investigators took samples on day 63 after the first vaccine or placebo injection. This entry comes from a study of Ad26.COV2.S vaccination and SARS-CoV-2 variants. Sequenced by immunoSEQ multiplex PCR; TCRdb stores in-frame clones only, minus some. The sample consists of about 420,000 clones, 85% to 90% of them appearing once.

The sequence was collected from a person between 18 and 65 years old who received the Ad26.COV2.S COVID-19 vaccine or a placebo. The specimen comprised peripheral blood, sampled in a trial of Ad26.COV2.S vaccine versus placebo. The V and J genes are TRBV5-8 and TRBJ2-7; 9 nucleotides line up with TRBD1. The CDR3 nucleotides read TGTGCCAGCACCCCCTGGACAGGGGAATTCTACGAGCAGTACTTC. Protein sequence: CASTPWTGEFYEQYF.